This paragraph reports one T cell receptor (beta chain). The antigen remains undetermined. This sample is part of a study of cytomegalovirus exposure and HLA in healthy donors. Study-wide points: A few V segments could not be told apart, such as TRBV6-2 and TRBV6-3, and were left out. Analysis was carried out at a later point, and it linked a missense DCLRE1C variant to TCR beta V- and J-gene trimming. Most sequenced TCRs were rare (though some public TCRs occurred in many donors).

Unmatched junction bases numbered 11, after V lost 6 bases and J lost 12 bases. The CDR3 is made up of 15 amino acids. The germline V gene encodes CDR1 MDHEN and CDR2 SYDVKM. PCR involved 60 Vbeta and 13 Jbeta primers. Study processing details: Counted up in a later analysis, unique TCR beta chains came to about 80 million, with around 9.9 million shared. Generated by immunoSEQ multiplex PCR, the TCRdb table keeps only in-frame clones and is missing some. The V and J calls and clone size come from that table; D and trimming were worked out from the DNA. The table has under 90,000 clones, over 80% seen once; the top ten hold about 2.5%.

Sequencing was performed on PBMCs. This receptor was obtained from a man aged 18 to 30 in good health and CMV-seronegative. This rearrangement joins TRBV28 to TRBJ2-1; 13 nucleotides agree with TRBD2. CDR3: CASSPRTSGRGGQFF. As DNA, the CDR3 is TGTGCCAGCAGCCCCAGGACTAGCGGGAGAGGAGGGCAGTTCTTC.